These T cell receptor beta chains were read from a single sample in a study of blood T cell repertoires in COVID-19. Generated by immunoSEQ multiplex PCR, the TCRdb table keeps only in-frame clones and is missing some. The sample shows 200,000 to 250,000 clones, over 65% of them seen only once. Sequencing was performed on peripheral blood. These receptors all stem from a woman in her seventies with active or convalescent COVID-19. Both conserved end residues are trimmed from each CDR3.

J | V | CDR3
TRBJ1-5 | TRBV5-6 | ASSLTGGDQPQH
TRBJ1-1 | TRBV10-3 | AISGGGSKTEAF
TRBJ2-3 | TRBV7-3 | ASSRIAGETDTQY
TRBJ1-5 | TRBV4-2 | ASSQDTGGNNQPQH
TRBJ2-7 | TRBV5-1 | ASRLSQGAGYEQY
TRBJ1-6 | TRBV5-4 | ASSLGLYGGSYNSPLH
TRBJ1-1 | TRBV13 | ASSPYRTGVNTEAF
TRBJ1-2 | TRBV5-1 | ASSLTPGQGNYGYT
TRBJ1-2 | TRBV28 | ASSSRTGSIYGYT
TRBJ2-3 | TRBV9 | ASSVGLGWVDTQY